Listed below are T cell receptor beta chains from one sample, sequenced in a study of cytomegalovirus exposure and HLA in healthy donors. Assay used: immunoSEQ multiplex PCR; TCRdb lists only in-frame clones, some missing. This table holds over 75,000 clones, 64% found once. The sample consisted of PBMCs. These receptors were taken from a human donor in good health. The CDR3 runs from the conserved cysteine through the conserved F or W. A D gene is named only where the DNA matches it firmly. Size tells how often a clone was seen (once, few, many) or the class of an expanded clone, and some rows leave it out.

. | . | TRBV6-5 | CASSFYGDQPQHF
. | . | TRBV6-1 | CASSESLVNEQFF
TRBD1 | few | TRBV29-1 | CSAHGGDRGYTEAFF
. | . | TRBV15 | CATSGLAKNIQYF
TRBD2 | . | TRBV9 | CASNGGTAGELFF
TRBD2 | . | TRBV7-2 | CASSFSYVAGDHTDTQYF
TRBD2 | once | TRBV7-3 | CASSSGLAGPQGDTQYF
. | . | TRBV7-9 | CASSLEVPSGANVLTF
TRBD2 | . | TRBV9 | CASSVAGGQTGELFF
TRBD1 | . | TRBV11-2 | CASSSPRGHYGYTF
TRBD1 | once | TRBV11-3 | CASSLDGQVGNEQFF
TRBD1 | few | TRBV5-1 | CASSFLGQEAEKLFF
. | . | TRBV5-4 | CASSLNRGGYEQYF
. | . | TRBV25-1 | CATEQGYEQYF
. | . | TRBV2 | CASSDSAGFGYTF
TRBD1 | . | TRBV11-3 | CASRGTGEDEAFF
. | few | TRBV18 | CASSSQTGTGTEAFF
TRBD2 | . | TRBV7-2 | CASSPDGGTREQYF
. | . | TRBV7-2 | CASSLYRGASYEQYF
. | . | TRBV5-6 | CASSLQGWDTEAFF
. | . | TRBV7-2 | CASSLVTGTNVLTF
TRBD1 | . | TRBV9 | CASSVVRDRTGELFF